The clone carrying this T cell receptor beta chain has more than one count but fewer than ten. Regarding treatment: 15 Gy SBRT to primary tumor, nephrectomy 4 weeks later. V lost 2 bases to trimming and J lost 4 bases; unmatched junction nucleotides: 10. CDR3 length: 16 amino acids. Looked up from germline, CDR1 is SGHVS and CDR2 is FNYEAQ. Profiled with immunoSEQ multiplex PCR; TCRdb holds only in-frame clones, not every one. The repertoire holds about 22,000 clones, with 47% as singletons. These data originate in a study of radiation and T cells in renal cell carcinoma. The chain joins TRBV7-6 to TRBJ1-1; 7 bases are shared with TRBD1. Sequenced material: tumor tissue, taken from a patient whose treatment included radiotherapy and nephrectomy. This TCR was sampled from a woman between 45 and 60 years old with renal cell carcinoma. CDR3 sequence reads: CASSLRAGGRSTEAFF. In DNA, the CDR3 is TGTGCCAGCAGCTTAAGGGCAGGGGGTAGGAGCACTGAAGCTTTCTTT. The full variable domain, in which reference TRBV7-6 and TRBJ1-1 provide the parts outside the CDR3, is GAGVSQSPRYKVTKRGQDVALRCDPISGHVSLYWYRQALGQGPEFLTYFNYEAQQDKSGLPNDRFSAERPEGSISTLTIQRTEQRDSAMYRCASSLRAGGRSTEAFFGQGTRLTVV.